This TCR beta chain came from a study of blood T cell repertoires in COVID-19. TCRdb's table, derived via immunoSEQ multiplex PCR, lists solely in-frame clones and lacks some. This table holds fewer than 250,000 clones, about nine tenths found once. Per the germline V gene, CDR1 is MNHEY and CDR2 is SVGEGT. This CDR3 has 16 residues. The V and J ends lost 0 bases and 4 bases, in that order; junction bases with no gene match: 5. The chain uses TRBV6-2 or TRBV6-3 and TRBJ2-3; 9 bases align to TRBD1. The sample comprised peripheral blood. The clonotype originates from a woman aged 55 to 70 who had recovered from COVID-19. The CDR3 DNA sequence: TGTGCCAGCAGTTACTCGACAGGGGGGCCGGCAGATACGCAGTATTTT. The encoded protein is CASSYSTGGPADTQYF.